This entry lists 30 T cell receptor beta chains sequenced from one sample in a study of T cell responses to AZD1222 COVID-19 vaccine. The table came from immunoSEQ multiplex PCR; TCRdb's copy has only in-frame clones and leaves some out. Among 110,000 to 150,000 clones, roughly nine tenths were seen once, and the ten largest hold around 3.8%. The source was peripheral blood, collected on day 0 of AZD1222 vaccination. Receptor source: an adult in good health.

Points on this clone: Within the sample, other DNA sequences also encode this same CDR3. V and J are TRBV4-1 and TRBJ2-7, with D maybe TRBD1 (5 bases). The CDR3 covers 13 residues. V was shortened by 1 base and J by 3 bases, with 7 bases between the two germline ends. Germline loops: CDR1 MGHRA, CDR2 YSYEKL. The CDR3 DNA sequence: TGCGCCAGCAGCCAAGTAAGGGGCTACGAGCAGTACTTC. This encodes CASSQVRGYEQYF.

The V and J genes are TRBV11-2 and TRBJ1-2; the D is unclear. In germline, CDR1 is SGHAT, CDR2 FQNNGV. Trimming left V 2 bases short and J 4 bases short, with 8 bases between. CDR3 length: 13 amino acids. The CDR3 DNA reads as TGTGCCAGCAGCTTATTGCCGGGCTATGGCTACACCTTC. This translates into CASSLLPGYGYTF.

The chain couples TRBV15 to TRBJ2-7; TRBD2 matches at 12 bases. This CDR3 region has 17 residues. Trimming removed 5 bases from V and 3 bases from J; junction bases left unmatched: 11. Germline V gene sequence: CDR1 LNHNV, CDR2 YYDKDF (reference sequence). The CDR3 DNA follows: TGTGCCACCAGCGGAAGACTAGCGGGAGCCCCTCTCTACGAGCAGTACTTC. The encoded protein is CATSGRLAGAPLYEQYF.

The chain joins TRBV6-6 to TRBJ2-7; 11 bases map to TRBD2. Germline values: CDR1 MNHNY, CDR2 SVGAGI (reference sequence). The V segment lost 5 bases and the J segment 4 bases; nucleotides outside the gene matches: 4. CDR3 length: 14 amino acids. CDR3 sequence reads: CASSPLAGGYEQYF. CDR3 nucleotide sequence: TGTGCCAGCAGTCCCTTAGCGGGGGGGTACGAGCAGTACTTC.

V is TRBV7-8 and J is TRBJ2-7; D could derive from TRBD1 or TRBD2 (6 bases each). The CDR3 has 15 residues. Per the germline V gene, CDR1 is SGHVS and CDR2 is FQNEAQ. V lost 5 bases to trimming and J lost 3 bases, with 17 bases between them. The DNA of the CDR3 is TGTGCCAGCAGCCCCACTACAGGGACTGTCTACGAGCAGTACTTC. This encodes CASSPTTGTVYEQYF.

This rearrangement joins TRBV27 to TRBJ1-3; D is perhaps TRBD1 (5 bases). V dropped 5 bases and J dropped 3 bases, with 14 bases sitting between them. The length of the CDR3 is 15 residues. Germline V CDR1 and CDR2: MNHEY, SMNVEV (reference sequence). CDR3 sequence reads: CASSPLTGGGNTIYF. For the CDR3, the DNA is TGTGCCAGCAGTCCCCTAACCGGGGGTGGAAACACCATATATTTT.

The V call is TRBV28, the J call TRBJ2-3; D ambiguous. The CDR3 extends over 15 amino acids. The germline gives CDR1 MDHEN, CDR2 SYDVKM. V was trimmed by 2 bases and J by 0 bases, leaving 9 bases between them. The CDR3 loop is CASSLPQISTDTQYF. CDR3 DNA sequence: TGTGCCAGCAGTTTACCCCAGATTAGCACAGATACGCAGTATTTT.

CDR3 in DNA: TGTGCCAGCAGCCCTGGGGGCCGCTGGGATTCACCCCTCCACTTT. It codes for CASSPGGRWDSPLHF. The chain employs TRBV4-2 and TRBJ1-6; TRBD1 might be the D (6 bases). V was pared by 4 bases and J by 8 bases, with 15 bases between. CDR3 length: 15 amino acids. Germline-derived CDR1 and CDR2 are LGHNA and YNFKEQ.

The chain links TRBV5-1 to TRBJ1-5, with a possible D match to TRBD1 (5 bases). Germline CDR1 is SGHRS and CDR2 is YFSETQ. The V gene lost 3 bases and the J gene lost 6 bases, with 13 bases spanning the gap. The CDR3 spans 14 residues. The CDR3 region has the DNA TGCGCCAGCAGCTCGGGGGGTTTGGGTCAGCCCCAGCATTTT. Translating gives CASSSGGLGQPQHF. Supplemented by reference TRBV5-1 and TRBJ1-5, the full variable domain reads KAGVTQTPRYLIKTRGQQVTLSCSPISGHRSVSWYQQTPGQGLQFLFEYFSETQRNKGNFPGRFSGRQFSNSRSEMNVSTLELGDSALYLCASSSGGLGQPQHFGDGTRLSIL.

This CDR3 is CASGLVQGRGYEQYF. The DNA for the CDR3 is TGTGCTAGTGGTTTGGTTCAGGGGCGGGGTTACGAGCAGTACTTC. This chain links TRBV12-5 with TRBJ2-7; the D call may be TRBD1 or TRBD2 (6 bases each). V lost 0 bases and J 4 bases, leaving 13 bases between the germline ends. The CDR3 covers 15 residues. Germline CDR1 is LGHNT and CDR2 is FRNRAP.

V gene TRBV3-1 (or the pseudogene TRBV3-2) combines with J gene TRBJ1-5; 9 bases are shared with TRBD1. The ends lost 3 bases at V and 0 bases at J; junction bases unmatched: 9. Germline-derived CDR1 and CDR2 are LGHDT and YNNKEL (reference sequence). The CDR3 contains 18 residues. This CDR3 is CASSHGTGLLGSNQPQHF. CDR3 bases: TGTGCCAGCAGCCACGGGACAGGGCTGTTAGGTAGCAATCAGCCCCAGCATTTT.

This rearrangement joins TRBV27 to TRBJ2-2; D remains unclear. V lost 0 bases to trimming and J lost 4 bases, with 9 bases between them. The CDR3 loop spans 15 amino acids. Germline assignment: CDR1 MNHEY and CDR2 SMNVEV (reference sequence). The CDR3 bases are TGTGCCAGCAGTTTATCAGGGCAGCCCACCGGGGAGCTGTTTTTT. Translation: CASSLSGQPTGELFF.

The V and J genes are TRBV20-1 and TRBJ1-2; D is undetermined. CDR3 length equals 15 residues. V was shortened by 3 bases and J by 1 base, with 15 bases between the two germline ends. Germline V gives CDR1 DFQATT, CDR2 SNEGSKA (reference sequence). CDR3 loop: CSASSRSANNYGYTF. The CDR3 bases are TGCAGTGCTAGTAGTCGAAGCGCTAATAACTATGGCTACACCTTC.

This chain connects TRBV2 to TRBJ1-5; D gene uncertain. The CDR3 spans 14 residues. V lost 7 bases to trimming and J lost 1 base, with 11 bases between them. Germline V gene data show CDR1 as SNHLY and CDR2 as FYNNEI. CDR3 loop: CASNFGSSNQPQHF. CDR3 coding DNA: TGTGCCAGCAATTTCGGGTCCAGCAATCAGCCCCAGCATTTT.

The rearrangement links TRBV11-2 to TRBJ1-2; the match to TRBD1 covers 10 bases. The germline V gene has CDR1 SGHAT and CDR2 FQNNGV. This CDR3 has 16 residues. The V gene end was trimmed by 4 bases and the J gene end by 5 bases; junction bases not matched to a gene: 10. The DNA for the CDR3 is TGTGCCAGCAGCTCCTACCCGGGACAGGGGAGATATGGCTACACCTTC. This encodes CASSSYPGQGRYGYTF.

In this sample, this clone turned up a few times. This rearrangement joins TRBV9 to TRBJ1-6; unclear D gene. Trimming pared 0 bases from V and 2 bases from J, leaving 3 bases between. The CDR3 spans 14 residues. CDR1 SGDLS and CDR2 YYNGEE come from the germline V gene. CDR3 loop: CASSVDPYNSPLHF. The DNA of the CDR3 is TGTGCCAGCAGCGTAGACCCCTATAATTCACCCCTCCACTTT.

The V and J genes are TRBV19 and TRBJ2-3; D is unclear. Per the germline V gene, CDR1 is LNHDA and CDR2 is SQIVND (reference sequence). V dropped 2 bases and J dropped 1 base, with 7 bases sitting between them. This CDR3 comprises 14 residues. CDR3 bases: TGTGCCAGTAGTATATCTCATGGCACAGATACGCAGTATTTT. This gives the protein CASSISHGTDTQYF. The full variable domain, completed using reference TRBV19 and TRBJ2-3, is DGGITQSPKYLFRKEGQNVTLSCEQNLNHDAMYWYRQDPGQGLRLIYYSQIVNDFQKGDIAEGYSVSREKKESFPLTVTSAQKNPTAFYLCASSISHGTDTQYFGPGTRLTVL.

The chain combines TRBV18 with TRBJ2-7; 7 bases line up with TRBD2. V shed 6 bases and J 0 bases; nucleotides not matched to a gene: 14. This CDR3 comprises 17 residues. Germline loops: CDR1 KGHSH, CDR2 LQKENI. CDR3 sequence (DNA): TGTGCCAGCTCGGCTACTCGAGCGGGAACCCTCTCCTACGAGCAGTACTTC. Its protein product is CASSATRAGTLSYEQYF.

The rearrangement uses TRBV5-4 and TRBJ2-7; the D is unclear. V lost 2 bases to trimming and J lost 5 bases, with 14 bases between them. CDR1 is SGHNT and CDR2 is YYREEE in the germline V gene (reference sequence). The CDR3 runs to 14 residues. The CDR3 nucleotides read TGTGCCAGCAGCTTTGGGCAGAATAGAAACGAGCAGTACTTC. This gives the protein CASSFGQNRNEQYF.

The chain combines TRBV6-2 or TRBV6-3 with TRBJ2-3; the match to TRBD2 covers 8 bases. This CDR3 comprises 13 residues. The V and J ends lost 4 bases and 4 bases, in that order; junction bases with no gene match: 1. Germline V gene sequence: CDR1 MNHEY, CDR2 SVGEGT. The CDR3, as DNA: TGTGCCAGCAGTTCGCGGGAGGCAGATACGCAGTATTTT. Its translation: CASSSREADTQYF.

The chain has TRBV27 and TRBJ2-3; no clear D. Per germline, CDR1 MNHEY and CDR2 SMNVEV (reference sequence). V dropped 2 bases and J dropped 1 base, with 7 bases sitting between them. The CDR3 extends over 14 amino acids. The CDR3 loop is CASSLKWGTDTQYF. The CDR3 DNA reads TGTGCCAGCAGTTTAAAGTGGGGCACAGATACGCAGTATTTT.

The chain is built from TRBV27 and TRBJ1-5, with 8 bases aligning to TRBD1. Germline V lookup: CDR1 MNHEY, CDR2 SMNVEV (reference sequence). The CDR3 consists of 16 residues. With 5 bases clipped from V and 7 bases from J, the junction kept 13 bases outside the gene matches. The CDR3 DNA sequence: TGTGCCAGCAGTCCTTCGGCCAGGGGGCTATGGCAGCCCCAGCATTTT. It translates to CASSPSARGLWQPQHF.

V is TRBV28 and J is TRBJ2-7, with TRBD1 matching 7 bases. With 5 bases clipped from V and 0 bases from J, the junction kept 7 bases outside the gene matches. The germline V gene has CDR1 MDHEN and CDR2 SYDVKM. The CDR3 contains 15 residues. Here the CDR3 reads CASSTQQGTSYEQYF. The CDR3 DNA is TGTGCCAGCAGTACTCAACAGGGGACCTCCTACGAGCAGTACTTC.

The V gene is TRBV18, the J gene TRBJ2-3, with TRBD1 matching over 8 bases. CDR1 is KGHSH, CDR2 LQKENI, per germline. The V and J ends lost 2 bases and 2 bases, in that order; junction bases with no gene match: 3. The CDR3 is made up of 15 amino acids. CDR3 protein: CASSPGQGITDTQYF. The CDR3 DNA sequence: TGTGCCAGCTCACCAGGACAGGGCATCACAGATACGCAGTATTTT.

This chain joins TRBV5-1 and TRBJ2-1; 7 bases map to TRBD2. The CDR3 has 17 residues. J lost 0 bases, V lost 4 bases, and 10 bases had no gene match. The germline CDR1 and CDR2 sequences are SGHRS and YFSETQ. The CDR3 DNA reads TGCGCCAGCAGCACACCCCCAGCGGGAAGCTCCTACAATGAGCAGTTCTTC. This gives the protein CASSTPPAGSSYNEQFF.

This clone was found once. J is TRBJ2-7 and V is TRBV10-1; D not certain. Trimming cost V 3 bases and J 2 bases, with 11 bases left between them. This CDR3 region has 14 residues. Germline CDR1 and CDR2: WNHNN and SYGVQD (reference sequence). DNA for the CDR3: TGCGCCAGCAGTGATACAAACCAGGCCTACGAGCAGTACTTC. Translation: CASSDTNQAYEQYF.

The chain couples TRBV11-3 to TRBJ1-6, with D uncertain. Trimming stripped 5 bases from V and 10 bases from J, with 9 bases between. This CDR3 has 12 amino acids. Germline CDR1 reads SGHNT; CDR2 reads YENEEA. CDR3 nucleotides: TGTGCCAGCAGCGACCGACTGTCACCCCTCCACTTT. Its protein is CASSDRLSPLHF.

The rearrangement links TRBV5-1 to TRBJ1-1; D possibly corresponds to TRBD1 (5 bases). Trimming cost V 0 bases and J 5 bases, with 11 bases left between them. The CDR3 is 14 amino acids. Germline assignment: CDR1 SGHRS and CDR2 YFSETQ. The CDR3 coding sequence is TGCGCCAGCAGCTTGGATGGGGGGAGGACTGAAGCTTTCTTT. Translation gives CASSLDGGRTEAFF.

V is TRBV6-1 and J is TRBJ2-1, with 9 positions matching TRBD1. The J segment lost 9 bases and the V segment lost 0 bases, leaving 0 bases of the junction unmatched. This CDR3 region has 13 residues. From germline, CDR1 is MNHNS and CDR2 SASEGT. In nucleotides, the CDR3 is TGTGCCAGCAGTGAAGCGGGACAGGGTGAGCAGTTCTTC. As protein: CASSEAGQGEQFF.

Here the CDR3 reads CATRDARSGNTIYF. The CDR3 DNA is TGTGCCACCCGGGACGCCAGGTCTGGAAACACCATATATTTT. The chain links TRBV27 to TRBJ1-3, with D maybe TRBD1 (5 bases). CDR1 and CDR2 (germline): MNHEY, SMNVEV (reference sequence). Trimming left V 10 bases short and J 1 base short, with 14 bases between. The CDR3 runs 14 residues.